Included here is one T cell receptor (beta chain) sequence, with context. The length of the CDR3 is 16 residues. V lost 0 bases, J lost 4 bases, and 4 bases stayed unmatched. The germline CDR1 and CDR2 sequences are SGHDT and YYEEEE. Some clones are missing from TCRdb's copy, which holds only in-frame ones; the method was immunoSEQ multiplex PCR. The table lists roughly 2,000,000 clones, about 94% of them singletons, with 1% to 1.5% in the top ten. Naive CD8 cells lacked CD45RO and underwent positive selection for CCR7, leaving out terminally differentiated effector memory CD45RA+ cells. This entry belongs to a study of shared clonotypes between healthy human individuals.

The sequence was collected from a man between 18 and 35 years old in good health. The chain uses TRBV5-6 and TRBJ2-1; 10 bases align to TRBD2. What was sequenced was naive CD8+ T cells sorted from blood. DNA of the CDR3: TGTGCCAGCAGCTTGGCTAGCGGGGGCCAATACAATGAGCAGTTCTTC. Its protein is CASSLASGGQYNEQFF.